These 8 T cell receptor beta chains were sequenced from one sample in a study of T cell repertoires in cytomegalovirus infection. MiXCR was run by TCRdb on the reads, yielding one entry per CDR3 protein. The sample contains a few hundred thousand distinct CDR3 sequences, 40% of which appear only once. Their antigen targets remain unknown. The sample was cultured PBMCs, taken from culture after CMV antigen stimulation. The source is a human donor in good health (CMV status not recorded). Some clones in this sample may be carry-over from other donors' samples.

The table lists this clonotype with a few counts. The chain combines TRBV7-2 with TRBJ2-1; D remains ambiguous. The germline CDR1 and CDR2 sequences are SGHTA and FQGNSA. The V end was cut by 8 bases, the J end by 9 bases, with 11 bases between. The CDR3 extends over 11 amino acids. CDR3: CASGTKAEQFF. The CDR3 nucleotides are TGTGCCAGCGGAACTAAGGCTGAGCAGTTCTTC.

This clonotype was counted a few times. This rearrangement joins TRBV7-2 to TRBJ2-3; the match to TRBD1 covers 10 bases. This CDR3 is 15 amino acids long. The V gene end was trimmed by 5 bases and the J gene end by 6 bases; junction bases not matched to a gene: 8. Germline assignment: CDR1 SGHTA and CDR2 FQGNSA. The CDR3 is CASSLRQGAVDTQYF. The CDR3 coding sequence is TGTGCCAGCAGCCTTAGACAGGGGGCCGTGGATACGCAGTATTTT.

The V call is TRBV6-6, the J call TRBJ2-3, with 10 bases aligning to TRBD1. J lost 4 bases, V lost 2 bases, and 6 bases had no gene match. There are 16 residues in the CDR3. Per germline, CDR1 MNHNY and CDR2 SVGAGI (reference sequence). CDR3 nucleotide sequence: TGTGCCAGCAGTTACGAGACAGGGGGCGCGTCAGATACGCAGTATTTT. Translating it yields CASSYETGGASDTQYF.

The chain couples TRBV11-2 to TRBJ1-4, with 10 bases that match TRBD1. The V gene end was trimmed by 4 bases and the J gene end by 0 bases; junction bases not matched to a gene: 14. The CDR3 has 20 residues. The germline V gene encodes CDR1 SGHAT and CDR2 FQNNGV. The CDR3 DNA is TGTGCCAGCAGCTCCGAGACAGGGGGCGTCTTTATTGCAACTAATGAAAAACTGTTTTTT. Translated, it gives CASSSETGGVFIATNEKLFF.

The V and J genes are TRBV7-2 and TRBJ1-2; D is possibly TRBD1 (6 bases). V lost 4 bases and J lost 4, with 22 bases in between. Germline CDR1 is SGHTA and CDR2 is FQGNSA. There are 17 residues in the CDR3. CDR3 nucleotide sequence: TGTGCCAGCAGCTCAGCCTTGCGGGGCAGGGGTGTCTATGGCTACACCTTC. Protein: CASSSALRGRGVYGYTF.

The CDR3 spells CASSWGLNQETQYF. In DNA, the CDR3 is TGTGCCAGCAGTTGGGGACTGAACCAAGAGACCCAGTACTTC. The rearrangement links TRBV6-2 or TRBV6-3 to TRBJ2-5; D possibly corresponds to TRBD2 (6 bases). Trimming shortened V by 4 bases and J by 0 bases, and 9 bases separated the two germline ends. The germline V gene has CDR1 MNHEY and CDR2 SVGEGT. The CDR3 has 14 residues.

This chain joins TRBV7-8 and TRBJ1-3; possible D gene TRBD1, 5 bases. This CDR3 has 15 amino acids. CDR1 SGHVS and CDR2 FQNEAQ come from the germline V gene. Trimming took off 5 bases at V and 0 bases at J, with 11 bases between the two ends. The CDR3, as DNA: TGTGCCAGCAGCCGCCCAGGGAGCTCTGGAAACACCATATATTTT. Amino acid sequence: CASSRPGSSGNTIYF.

This clonotype has a single count. The CDR3 DNA follows: TGCAGCGTCTCCGGGACGGCGAACACTGAAGCTTTCTTT. Protein sequence: CSVSGTANTEAFF. The V gene is TRBV29-1, the J gene TRBJ1-1; weak D call: TRBD1 (5 bases). V was shortened by 6 bases and J by 1 base, with 12 bases between the two germline ends. This CDR3 has 13 amino acids. Germline V gene data show CDR1 as SQVTM and CDR2 as ANQGSEA.